Presented here are 16 T cell receptor beta chains from one specimen sequenced in a study of cytomegalovirus exposure and HLA in healthy donors. Clones were sequenced by immunoSEQ multiplex PCR, and TCRdb holds only the in-frame ones, with some missing. The sample has 75,000 to 90,000 clones, around 95% seen once. What was sequenced was PBMCs. These receptor sequences come from a woman aged 18-35 years in good health and CMV-seronegative.

The V and J genes are TRBV6-1 and TRBJ1-2; 9 bases line up with TRBD1. The trim removed 2 bases at V and 7 bases at J, leaving 5 bases unmatched. Germline V gene sequence: CDR1 MNHNS, CDR2 SASEGT. The CDR3 loop spans 14 amino acids. CDR3 coding DNA: TGTGCCAGCAGTGAAACCGGGACAGGGCCTGGCTACACCTTC. This sequence encodes CASSETGTGPGYTF.

The chain has TRBV18 and TRBJ2-2, with a possible D match to TRBD1 (6 bases). V was cut by 2 bases and J by 7 bases, with 14 bases left in between. Germline lookup yields CDR1 KGHSH and CDR2 LQKENI. CDR3 length equals 15 residues. Here the CDR3 reads CASSPSLEDSGELFF. As DNA, the CDR3 is TGTGCCAGCTCACCATCTCTCGAGGACAGCGGGGAGCTGTTTTTT. The whole variable domain, remainder taken from reference TRBV18 and TRBJ2-2, is NAGVMQNPRHLVRRRGQEARLRCSPMKGHSHVYWYRQLPEEGLKFMVYLQKENIIDESGMPKERFSAEFPKEGPSILRIQQVVRGDSAAYFCASSPSLEDSGELFFGEGSRLTVL.

The rearrangement links TRBV29-1 to TRBJ2-4, with 9 nucleotides matching TRBD1. Germline V gene lookup returns CDR1 SQVTM and CDR2 ANQGSEA. This CDR3 has 12 residues. V shed 7 bases, J shed 9 bases, and the junction held 7 bases outside the gene matches. The CDR3 nucleotides are TGCAGCGCTCAACAGGGGGCTGGCATTCAGTACTTC. Its translation is CSAQQGAGIQYF.

The gene calls are TRBV9 and TRBJ2-2; D may be TRBD2 (5 bases). Germline V CDR1 and CDR2: SGDLS, YYNGEE. V was trimmed by 0 bases and J by 0 bases, leaving 18 bases between them. CDR3 size: 19 residues. The CDR3 is CASSVVRGNQGANTGELFF. The CDR3 DNA reads as TGTGCCAGCAGCGTAGTACGAGGGAACCAAGGTGCGAACACCGGGGAGCTGTTTTTT. The variable domain in full, with the rest retrieved from reference TRBV9 and TRBJ2-2, is DSGVTQTPKHLITATGQRVTLRCSPRSGDLSVYWYQQSLDQGLQFLIQYYNGEERAKGNILERFSAQQFPDLHSELNLSSLELGDSALYFCASSVVRGNQGANTGELFFGEGSRLTVL.

The genes are TRBV7-9 and TRBJ1-2, with D hard to call. Trimming took off 5 bases at V and 5 bases at J, with 18 bases between the two ends. Germline assignment: CDR1 SEHNR and CDR2 FQNEAQ (reference sequence). This CDR3 region has 15 residues. The DNA of the CDR3 is TGTGCCAGCAGCCTCAACGGGGATCCCCGGTATGGCTACACCTTC. This gives the protein CASSLNGDPRYGYTF. Full variable domain (rest looked up from reference TRBV7-9 and TRBJ1-2): DTGVSQNPRHKITKRGQNVTFRCDPISEHNRLYWYRQTLGQGPEFLTYFQNEAQLEKSRLLSDRFSAERPKGSFSTLEIQRTEQGDSAMYLCASSLNGDPRYGYTFGSGTRLTVV.

This clone was seen a single time. This chain connects TRBV6-1 to TRBJ2-7, with 9 bases fitting TRBD1. This CDR3 is 15 amino acids long. Germline CDR1 reads MNHNS; CDR2 reads SASEGT. The V and J ends lost 1 base and 5 bases, in that order; junction bases with no gene match: 6. CDR3 in amino acids: CASSEDRGRGNEQYF. CDR3 DNA: TGTGCCAGCAGTGAAGACAGGGGGCGAGGGAACGAGCAGTACTTC.

This chain links TRBV7-2 with TRBJ2-5, with 12 bases fitting TRBD1. The germline V gene encodes CDR1 SGHTA and CDR2 FQGNSA. Trimming cost V 4 bases and J 5 bases; bases outside gene matches: 11. The CDR3 runs 17 residues. Here the CDR3 reads CASSSPHWDRGLETQYF. The CDR3 DNA is TGTGCCAGCAGCTCCCCACATTGGGACAGGGGGCTGGAGACCCAGTACTTC. Full variable domain (remainder filled in from reference TRBV7-2 and TRBJ2-5): GAGVSQSPSNKVTEKGKDVELRCDPISGHTALYWYRQSLGQGLEFLIYFQGNSAPDKSGLPSDRFSAERTGGSVSTLTIQRTQQEDSAVYLCASSSPHWDRGLETQYFGPGTRLLVL.

This chain uses TRBV2 with TRBJ1-1; D may be TRBD1 (5 bases). The germline V and J ends were trimmed by 3 bases and 11 bases, with 10 bases remaining between them. Germline V CDR1 and CDR2: SNHLY, FYNNEI. This CDR3 is 11 amino acids long. The CDR3 sequence: CASSEAGRAFF. The CDR3 region has the DNA TGTGCCAGCAGTGAGGCAGGGAGGGCTTTCTTT.

This rearrangement joins TRBV7-6 to TRBJ2-7, with TRBD1 identical over 7 bases. The CDR3 spans 16 residues. Germline V lookup: CDR1 SGHVS, CDR2 FNYEAQ. V shed 5 bases, J shed 2 bases, and the junction held 12 bases outside the gene matches. This CDR3 reads CASSPQGTVSPYEQYF. DNA of the CDR3: TGTGCCAGCAGCCCCCAGGGGACAGTGTCCCCCTACGAGCAGTACTTC. Complete variable domain (other parts from reference TRBV7-6 and TRBJ2-7): GAGVSQSPRYKVTKRGQDVALRCDPISGHVSLYWYRQALGQGPEFLTYFNYEAQQDKSGLPNDRFSAERPEGSISTLTIQRTEQRDSAMYRCASSPQGTVSPYEQYFGPGTRLTVT.

The chain recombines TRBV19 with TRBJ2-1; 10 nucleotides align to TRBD2. The ends lost 7 bases at V and 8 bases at J; junction bases unmatched: 14. CDR1 LNHDA and CDR2 SQIVND come from the germline V gene (reference sequence). The CDR3 has 16 residues. The CDR3 nucleotides are TGTGCCAGTACCCGGACTAGCGGCATGGGTCCGGATGAGCAGTTCTTC. Its protein is CASTRTSGMGPDEQFF.

In its sample, this clone was seen once. The chain has TRBV5-6 and TRBJ2-7; possible D gene TRBD2, 5 bases. Trimming stripped 0 bases from V and 2 bases from J, with 12 bases between. CDR3 size: 15 residues. CDR1 SGHDT and CDR2 YYEEEE come from the germline V gene. CDR3 protein: CASSLVGRDTYEQYF. CDR3 in DNA: TGTGCCAGCAGCTTGGTCGGTCGGGATACCTACGAGCAGTACTTC.

The chain uses TRBV10-1 and TRBJ2-3; D gene ambiguous. Per the germline V gene, CDR1 is WNHNN and CDR2 is SYGVQD (reference sequence). The CDR3 is 15 amino acids. Trimming cost V 0 bases and J 4 bases, with 11 bases left between them. The CDR3 DNA is TGCGCCAGCAGTGAGTCGATACGGTTTGCAGATACGCAGTATTTT. Amino acids: CASSESIRFADTQYF.

The gene calls are TRBV9 and TRBJ1-3; tentative D call: TRBD1 (5 bases). V dropped 4 bases and J dropped 4 bases, with 18 bases sitting between them. This CDR3 is built from 16 residues. The germline CDR1 and CDR2 sequences are SGDLS and YYNGEE. For the CDR3, the DNA is TGTGCCAGCAGCCCGAAAGTAAGGGGCGAAGGAAACACCATATATTTT. Translation: CASSPKVRGEGNTIYF.

V and J are TRBV7-2 and TRBJ2-4; 7 bases agree with TRBD1. Germline V CDR1 and CDR2: SGHTA, FQGNSA. This CDR3 has 14 residues. Trimming removed 1 base from V and 9 bases from J; junction bases left unmatched: 6. The CDR3 region is CASSLEGTVSIQYF. In DNA form, the CDR3 reads TGTGCCAGCAGCTTAGAGGGGACAGTCAGCATTCAGTACTTC.

The CDR3 reads CASSPEGQQETQYF. DNA of the CDR3: TGTGCCAGCTCACCAGAAGGACAGCAAGAGACCCAGTACTTC. The V and J genes are TRBV18 and TRBJ2-5; TRBD1 is a possible D gene (6 bases). The V gene's germline CDR1 is KGHSH and CDR2 LQKENI. Between the trimmed V and J ends, which lost 2 bases and 2 bases, there was a span of 9 bases. This CDR3 has 14 residues.

This chain links TRBV6-5 with TRBJ1-1, with D hard to call. CDR3 length equals 15 residues. With 0 bases removed from V and 0 bases from J, the gap between germline ends came to 8 bases. Germline V gene data show CDR1 as MNHEY and CDR2 as SVGAGI. The CDR3 coding sequence is TGTGCCAGCAGTTACTCGAAACACATGAACACTGAAGCTTTCTTT. This codes for CASSYSKHMNTEAFF.